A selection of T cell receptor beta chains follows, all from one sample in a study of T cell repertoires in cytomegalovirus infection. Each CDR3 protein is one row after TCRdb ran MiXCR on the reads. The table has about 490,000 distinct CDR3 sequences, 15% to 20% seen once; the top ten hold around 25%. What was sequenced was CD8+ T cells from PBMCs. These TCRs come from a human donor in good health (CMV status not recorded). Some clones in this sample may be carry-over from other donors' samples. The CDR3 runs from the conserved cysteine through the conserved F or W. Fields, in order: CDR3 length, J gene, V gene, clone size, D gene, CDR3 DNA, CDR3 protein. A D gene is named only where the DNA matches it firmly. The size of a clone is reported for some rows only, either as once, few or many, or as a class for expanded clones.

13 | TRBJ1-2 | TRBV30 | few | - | TGTGCCTGGAGTGTAGGGAGGAATTATGGCTACACCTTC | CAWSVGRNYGYTF
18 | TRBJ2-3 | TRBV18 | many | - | TGTGCCAGCTCACCCGGCCCTCGGCTGGGTCCCTCTACAGATACGCAGTATTTT | CASSPGPRLGPSTDTQYF
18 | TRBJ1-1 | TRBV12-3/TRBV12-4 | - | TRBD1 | TGTGCCAGCTTCCACCCCACCGGGACAGGGTACGTGATGGCTGAAGCTTTCTTT | CASFHPTGTGYVMAEAFF
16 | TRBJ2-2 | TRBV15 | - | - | TGTGCCACCAGCAGTAAAACGGGACTTAACACCGGGGAGCTGTTTTTT | CATSSKTGLNTGELFF
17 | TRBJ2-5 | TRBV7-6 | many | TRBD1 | TGTGCCAGCAGCTTCGGGACAGGACGAACTTACCAAGAGACCCAGTACTTC | CASSFGTGRTYQETQYF
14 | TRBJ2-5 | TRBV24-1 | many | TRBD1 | TGTGCCACCAGTGACCGGGACAGCCAAGAGACCCAGTACTTC | CATSDRDSQETQYF
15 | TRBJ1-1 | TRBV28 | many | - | TGTGCCAGCAGTCCCCCGGGCAGGCACCCCACTGAAGCTTTCTTT | CASSPPGRHPTEAFF
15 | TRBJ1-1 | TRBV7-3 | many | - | TGTGCCAGCAGCTTAACGCCCGGACCGTACACTGAAGCTTTCTTT | CASSLTPGPYTEAFF
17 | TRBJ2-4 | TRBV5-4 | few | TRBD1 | TGTGCCAGCAGCTCCCCGGGGACAGGGGGAGGCAAAAACATTCAGTACTTC | CASSSPGTGGGKNIQYF
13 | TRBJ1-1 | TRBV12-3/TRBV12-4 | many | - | TGTGCCAGCAGTGGAAGGGTTCTCCTTGAAGCTTTCTTT | CASSGRVLLEAFF
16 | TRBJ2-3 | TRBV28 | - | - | TGTGCCAGCAGTTCATGGGGGTCGCTGTCCCCAGATACGCAGTATTTT | CASSSWGSLSPDTQYF
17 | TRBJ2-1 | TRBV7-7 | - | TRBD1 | TGTGCTAGCAGCCCTGAAAGGACAGGTGGGGATTACAATGAGCAGTTCTTC | CASSPERTGGDYNEQFF
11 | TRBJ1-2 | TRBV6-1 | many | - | TGTGCCACCCTCCTCGGGGATGGCTACACCTTC | CATLLGDGYTF
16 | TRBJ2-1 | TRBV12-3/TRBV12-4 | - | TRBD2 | TGTGCCAGCAGTTCTCGGGGGGGCGGGAGGGGTAATGAGCAGTTCTTC | CASSSRGGGRGNEQFF
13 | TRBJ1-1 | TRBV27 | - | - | TGTGCCAGCAGACCCCGAGGGAAAACTGAAGCTTTCTTT | CASRPRGKTEAFF
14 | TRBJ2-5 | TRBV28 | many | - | TGTGCCAGCAGTCCGGGACTCGGCCAAGAGACCCAGTACTTC | CASSPGLGQETQYF
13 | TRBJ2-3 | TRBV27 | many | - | TGTGCCAGCAGCGAAACCCTCACAGATACGCAGTATTTT | CASSETLTDTQYF
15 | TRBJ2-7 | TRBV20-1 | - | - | TGCAGTGCTAGAGGGGGGCATATGAGCTCCTACGAGCAGTACTTC | CSARGGHMSSYEQYF
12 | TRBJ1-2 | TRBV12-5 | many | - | TGTGCTAGTGGAGGAGACATCTCTGGCTACACCTTC | CASGGDISGYTF
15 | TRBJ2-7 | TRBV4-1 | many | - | TGCGCCAGCAGCCAATTCTCTCCCGGGACTCCCGAGCAGTACTTC | CASSQFSPGTPEQYF
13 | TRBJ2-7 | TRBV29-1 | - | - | TGCAGCGTTGAAGGGGGGACAAAGAGCGAGCAGTACTTC | CSVEGGTKSEQYF
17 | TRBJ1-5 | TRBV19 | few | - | TGTGCCAGTAGTATAGTATCAGGGGACCTCAGCAATCAGCCCCAGCATTTT | CASSIVSGDLSNQPQHF
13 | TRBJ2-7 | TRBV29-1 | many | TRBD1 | TGCAGCGTCGATACGACAGGGGACTACGAGCAGTACTTC | CSVDTTGDYEQYF
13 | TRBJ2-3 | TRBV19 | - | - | TGTGCCAGTAGTATGGCTGGCACAGATACGCAGTATTTT | CASSMAGTDTQYF
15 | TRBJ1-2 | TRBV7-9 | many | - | TGTGCCAGCGCGGGGGCAGAGGTCGTGGACTATGGCTACACCTTC | CASAGAEVVDYGYTF
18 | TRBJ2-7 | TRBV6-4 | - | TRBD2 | TGTGCCAGCAGTGGACCTTCCGGGACTAGCGGGAGCGGCTACGAGCAGTACTTC | CASSGPSGTSGSGYEQYF
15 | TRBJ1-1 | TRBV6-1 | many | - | TGTGCCAGCAGTGAATGGCCTTCATGGAACACTGAAGCTTTCTTT | CASSEWPSWNTEAFF
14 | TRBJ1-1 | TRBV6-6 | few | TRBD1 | TGTGCCAGCCACCGGACAGGGAAAAACACTGAAGCTTTCTTT | CASHRTGKNTEAFF
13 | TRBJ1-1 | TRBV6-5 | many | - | TGTGCCAGCAGTCCCGTCGGGGCCACTGAAGCTTTCTTT | CASSPVGATEAFF
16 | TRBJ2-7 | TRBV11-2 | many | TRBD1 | TGTGCCAGCAGCGCCTGGGACAGGGACAGCTCCTACGAGCAGTACTTC | CASSAWDRDSSYEQYF
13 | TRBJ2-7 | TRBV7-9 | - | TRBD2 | TGTGCCAGCAGCGGTGGGGAGGGCTACGAGCAGTACTTC | CASSGGEGYEQYF
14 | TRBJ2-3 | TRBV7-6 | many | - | TGTGCCAGCAGCTTGGACTATCCCCCGGATACGCAGTATTTT | CASSLDYPPDTQYF
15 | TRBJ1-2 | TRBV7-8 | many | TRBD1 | TGTGCCAGCAGCCCTCGGACAGGGGGTAACTATGGCTACACCTTC | CASSPRTGGNYGYTF
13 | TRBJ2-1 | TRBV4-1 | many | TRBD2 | TGCGCCAGCAGCCCCGGACTAGTCAATGAGCAGTTCTTC | CASSPGLVNEQFF
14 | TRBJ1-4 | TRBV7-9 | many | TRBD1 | TGTGCCAGCAGCCCCGGGACAGGTATCGGGAAACTGTTTTTT | CASSPGTGIGKLFF
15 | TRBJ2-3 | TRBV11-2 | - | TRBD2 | TGTGCCAGCAGCCGTAGCGGGAGCAGCACAGATACGCAGTATTTT | CASSRSGSSTDTQYF
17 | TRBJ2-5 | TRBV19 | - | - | TGTGCCAGTAGCGACGACAGGAACCTGGACCTCCAAGAGACCCAGTACTTC | CASSDDRNLDLQETQYF
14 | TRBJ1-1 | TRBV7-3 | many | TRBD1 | TGTGCCAGCAGCCAGACAGGGGGGAACACTGAAGCTTTCTTT | CASSQTGGNTEAFF
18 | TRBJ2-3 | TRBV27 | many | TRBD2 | TGTGCCAGCAGTCCGGGACTAGCGGGGTTGGGAGCGACAGATACGCAGTATTTT | CASSPGLAGLGATDTQYF
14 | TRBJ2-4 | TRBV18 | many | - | TGTGCCAGCTCACCAGGGGCCGGCAAAAACATTCAGTACTTC | CASSPGAGKNIQYF
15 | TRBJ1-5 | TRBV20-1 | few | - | TGCAGTGCTAGAGATGTGACAGCCCGCAATCAGCCCCAGCATTTT | CSARDVTARNQPQHF
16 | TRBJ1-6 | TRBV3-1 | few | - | TGTGCCAGCAGCCGTTTTGTGGGAGTTTTTAATTCACCCCTCCACTTT | CASSRFVGVFNSPLHF
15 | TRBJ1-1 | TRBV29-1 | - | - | TGCAGCGTCGGGGGCCTCGCCCTCAGGAGCACTGAAGCTTTCTTT | CSVGGLALRSTEAFF
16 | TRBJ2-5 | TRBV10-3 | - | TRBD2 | TGTGCCATCAGTGAGAGACTAGCGGGGGGGCGAGGGACCCAGTACTTC | CAISERLAGGRGTQYF
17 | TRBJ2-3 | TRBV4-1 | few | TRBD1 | TGCGCCAGCAGCCAAATACTTCCGACAGGGGAGATAGATACGCAGTATTTT | CASSQILPTGEIDTQYF
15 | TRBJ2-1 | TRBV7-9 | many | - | TGTGCCAGCAGCTCACGGCGGGGCGCGGACAATGAGCAGTTCTTC | CASSSRRGADNEQFF
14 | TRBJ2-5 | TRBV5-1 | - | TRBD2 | TGCGCCAGCAGCCCCCGACTAGCGGGGGAGACCCAGTACTTC | CASSPRLAGETQYF
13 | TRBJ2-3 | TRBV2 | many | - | TGTGCCCCGGCCAAGCGGAGCACAGATACGCAGTATTTT | CAPAKRSTDTQYF
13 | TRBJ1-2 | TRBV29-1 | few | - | TGCAGCCTGAGGGAGGGGACTAACTATGGCTACACCTTC | CSLREGTNYGYTF
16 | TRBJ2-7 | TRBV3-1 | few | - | TGTGCCAGCAGCCAATTTGGCCGATCTTCCACCTACGAGCAGTACTTC | CASSQFGRSSTYEQYF
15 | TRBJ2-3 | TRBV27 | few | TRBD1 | TGTGCCAGCAGTTTACCCGGGACAGATGGGCGTACGCAGTATTTT | CASSLPGTDGRTQYF
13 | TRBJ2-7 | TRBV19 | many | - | TGTGCCAGTAGTATAGATCTCCCGGGCGAGCAGTACTTC | CASSIDLPGEQYF
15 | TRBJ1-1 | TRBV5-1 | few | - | TGCGCCAGCAGCTTGGAAGGGGGGGGAAACACTGAAGCTTTCTTT | CASSLEGGGNTEAFF
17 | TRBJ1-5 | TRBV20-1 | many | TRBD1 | TGCAGTGCTAGAGAACAGGGGACCGACTATAGCAATCAGCCCCAGCATTTT | CSAREQGTDYSNQPQHF
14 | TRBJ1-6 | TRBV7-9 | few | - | TGTGCCAGCAGCCGGACGGTGGGGAATTCACCCCTCCACTTT | CASSRTVGNSPLHF
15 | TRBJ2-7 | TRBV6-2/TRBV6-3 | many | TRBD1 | TGTGCCAGCAGTTCGCACGGGACAGTCAGCTACGAGCAGTACTTC | CASSSHGTVSYEQYF
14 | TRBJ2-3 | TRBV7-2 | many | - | TGTGCCAGCAGCTTGCGTCAGTGGGCAGATACGCAGTATTTT | CASSLRQWADTQYF
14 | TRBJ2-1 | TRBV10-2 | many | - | TGCGCCAGCAGTGAGTCGAACAGTTACAATGAGCAGTTCTTC | CASSESNSYNEQFF
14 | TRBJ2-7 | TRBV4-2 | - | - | TGTGCCAGCAGGACGGGGCCGGAGGACTACGAGCAGTACTTC | CASRTGPEDYEQYF